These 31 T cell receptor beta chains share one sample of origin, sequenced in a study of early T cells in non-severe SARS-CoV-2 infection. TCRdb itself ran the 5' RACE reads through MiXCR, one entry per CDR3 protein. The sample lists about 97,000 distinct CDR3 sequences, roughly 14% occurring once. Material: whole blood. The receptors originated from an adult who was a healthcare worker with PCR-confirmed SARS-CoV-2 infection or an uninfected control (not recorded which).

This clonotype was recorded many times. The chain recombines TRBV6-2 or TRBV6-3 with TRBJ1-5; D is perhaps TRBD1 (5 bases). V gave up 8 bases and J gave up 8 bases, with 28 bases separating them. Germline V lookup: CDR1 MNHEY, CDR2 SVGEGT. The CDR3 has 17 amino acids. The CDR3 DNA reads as TGTGCCAGCCAGCGAAACACTCGGGACCTCCTTAATAAGCCCCAGCATTTT. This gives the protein CASQRNTRDLLNKPQHF.

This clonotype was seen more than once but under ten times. The CDR3 DNA follows: TGCAGTGCTAGAGTGAAAGGGATAGAGCAGTTCTTC. It encodes CSARVKGIEQFF. V and J are TRBV20-1 and TRBJ2-1; D ambiguous. The CDR3 runs 12 residues. With 1 base removed from V and 10 bases from J, the gap between germline ends came to 11 bases. Per germline, CDR1 DFQATT and CDR2 SNEGSKA (reference sequence).

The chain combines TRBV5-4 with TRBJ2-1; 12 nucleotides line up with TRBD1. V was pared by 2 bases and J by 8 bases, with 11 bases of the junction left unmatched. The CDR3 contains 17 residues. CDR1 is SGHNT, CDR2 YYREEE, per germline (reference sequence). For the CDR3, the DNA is TGTGCCAGCAGCTTCGGACCGGGACAGGGGGCCGCGGATGAGCAGTTCTTC. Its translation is CASSFGPGQGAADEQFF.

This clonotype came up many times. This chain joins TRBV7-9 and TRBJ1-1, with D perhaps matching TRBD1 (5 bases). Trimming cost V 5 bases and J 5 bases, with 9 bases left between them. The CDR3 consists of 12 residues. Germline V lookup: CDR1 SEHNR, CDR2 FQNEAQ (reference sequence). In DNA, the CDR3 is TGTGCCAGCAGCCAGCGGGGGACTGAAGCTTTCTTT. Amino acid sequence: CASSQRGTEAFF.

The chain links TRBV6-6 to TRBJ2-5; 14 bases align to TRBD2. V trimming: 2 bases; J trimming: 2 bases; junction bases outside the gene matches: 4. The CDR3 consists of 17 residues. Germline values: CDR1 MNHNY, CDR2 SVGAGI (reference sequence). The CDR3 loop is CASSYRRLAGGQETQYF. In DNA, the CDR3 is TGTGCCAGCAGTTACCGCAGACTAGCGGGAGGGCAAGAGACCCAGTACTTC.

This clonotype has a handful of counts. CDR3 in amino acids: CASSPPLGETQYF. DNA for the CDR3: TGTGCCAGCAGCCCCCCCCTCGGTGAGACCCAGTACTTC. J is TRBJ2-5 and V is TRBV11-1; D remains ambiguous. The germline V and J ends were trimmed by 5 bases and 5 bases, with 12 bases remaining between them. The V gene's germline CDR1 is SGHAT and CDR2 FQDESV (reference sequence). The CDR3 is 13 amino acids.

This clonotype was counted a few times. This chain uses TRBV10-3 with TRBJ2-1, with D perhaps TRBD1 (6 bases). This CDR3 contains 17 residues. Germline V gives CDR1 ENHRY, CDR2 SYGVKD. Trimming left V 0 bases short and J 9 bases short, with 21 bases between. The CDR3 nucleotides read TGTGCCATCAGTGAGTCACTGGACAGCCGATACAGTGGTGAGCAGTTCTTC. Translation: CAISESLDSRYSGEQFF.

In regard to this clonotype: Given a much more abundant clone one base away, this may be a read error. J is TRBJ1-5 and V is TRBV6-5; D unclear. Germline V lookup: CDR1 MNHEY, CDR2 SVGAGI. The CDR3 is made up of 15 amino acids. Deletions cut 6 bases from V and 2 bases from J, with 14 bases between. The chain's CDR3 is CASSPGLECNQPQHF. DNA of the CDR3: TGTGCCAGCAGCCCCGGACTGGAGTGCAATCAGCCCCAGCATTTT.

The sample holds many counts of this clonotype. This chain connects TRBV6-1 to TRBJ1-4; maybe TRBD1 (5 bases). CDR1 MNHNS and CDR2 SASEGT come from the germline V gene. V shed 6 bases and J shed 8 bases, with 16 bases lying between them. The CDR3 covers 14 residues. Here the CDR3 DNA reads TGTGCCAGCAGACTAGGGCAGGGCGGCGAAAAACTGTTTTTT. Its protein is CASRLGQGGEKLFF.

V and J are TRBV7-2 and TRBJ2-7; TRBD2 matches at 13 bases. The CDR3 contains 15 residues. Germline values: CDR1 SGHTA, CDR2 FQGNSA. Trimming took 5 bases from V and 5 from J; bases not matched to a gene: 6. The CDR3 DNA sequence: TGTGCCAGCAGCGTCACTAGCGGGAGGGCCGACGAGCAGTACTTC. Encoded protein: CASSVTSGRADEQYF.

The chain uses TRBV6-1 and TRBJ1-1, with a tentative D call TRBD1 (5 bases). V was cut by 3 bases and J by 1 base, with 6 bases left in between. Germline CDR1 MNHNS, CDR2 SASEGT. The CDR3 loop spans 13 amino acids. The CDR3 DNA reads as TGTGCCAGCAGTGACAGGGAGAACACTGAAGCTTTCTTT. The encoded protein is CASSDRENTEAFF.

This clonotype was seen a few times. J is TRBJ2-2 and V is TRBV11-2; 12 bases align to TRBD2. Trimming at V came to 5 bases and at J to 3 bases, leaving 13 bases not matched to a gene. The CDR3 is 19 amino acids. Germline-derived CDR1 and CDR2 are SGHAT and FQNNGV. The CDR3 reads CASSLRLAGALGDTGELFF. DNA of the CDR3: TGTGCCAGCAGCCTCAGACTAGCGGGAGCGCTCGGGGACACCGGGGAGCTGTTTTTT.

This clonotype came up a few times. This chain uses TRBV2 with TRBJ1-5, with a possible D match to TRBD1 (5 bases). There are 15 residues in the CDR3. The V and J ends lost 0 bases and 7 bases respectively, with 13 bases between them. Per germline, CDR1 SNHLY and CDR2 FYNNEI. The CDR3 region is CASSEALRGRQPQHF. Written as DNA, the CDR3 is TGTGCCAGCAGTGAAGCGCTACGGGGACGGCAGCCCCAGCATTTT. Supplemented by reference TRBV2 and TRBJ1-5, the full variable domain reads EPEVTQTPSHQVTQMGQEVILRCVPISNHLYFYWYRQILGQKVEFLVSFYNNEISEKSEIFDDQFSVERPDGSNFTLKIRSTKLEDSAMYFCASSEALRGRQPQHFGDGTRLSIL.

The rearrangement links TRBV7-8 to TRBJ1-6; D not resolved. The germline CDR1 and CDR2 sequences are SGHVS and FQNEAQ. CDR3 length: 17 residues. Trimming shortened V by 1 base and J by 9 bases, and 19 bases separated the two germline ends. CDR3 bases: TGTGCCAGCAGCTTAGTGAATAGTCCCGGTGGTGGTTCACCCCTCCACTTT. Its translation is CASSLVNSPGGGSPLHF.

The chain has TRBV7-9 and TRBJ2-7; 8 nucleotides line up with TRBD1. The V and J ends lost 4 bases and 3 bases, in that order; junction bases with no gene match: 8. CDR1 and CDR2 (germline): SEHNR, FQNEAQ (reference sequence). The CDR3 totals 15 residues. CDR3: CASSSEGQAGYEQYF. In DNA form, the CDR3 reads TGTGCCAGCAGCTCAGAGGGACAGGCTGGCTACGAGCAGTACTTC.

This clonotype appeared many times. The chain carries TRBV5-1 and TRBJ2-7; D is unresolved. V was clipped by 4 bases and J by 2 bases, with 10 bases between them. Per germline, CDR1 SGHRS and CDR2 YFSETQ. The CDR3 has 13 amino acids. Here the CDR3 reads CASSQPRAYEQYF. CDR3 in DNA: TGCGCCAGCAGCCAGCCCCGAGCCTACGAGCAGTACTTC.

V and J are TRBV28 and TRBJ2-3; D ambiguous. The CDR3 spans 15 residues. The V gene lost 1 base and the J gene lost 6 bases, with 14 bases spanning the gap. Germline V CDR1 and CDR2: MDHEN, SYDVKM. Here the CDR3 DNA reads TGTGCCAGCAGTTTATTAATGGCCCTGGGCGATACGCAGTATTTT. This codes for CASSLLMALGDTQYF. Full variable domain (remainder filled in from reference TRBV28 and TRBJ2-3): DVKVTQSSRYLVKRTGEKVFLECVQDMDHENMFWYRQDPGLGLRLIYFSYDVKMKEKGDIPEGYSVSREKKERFSLILESASTNQTSMYLCASSLLMALGDTQYFGPGTRLTVL.

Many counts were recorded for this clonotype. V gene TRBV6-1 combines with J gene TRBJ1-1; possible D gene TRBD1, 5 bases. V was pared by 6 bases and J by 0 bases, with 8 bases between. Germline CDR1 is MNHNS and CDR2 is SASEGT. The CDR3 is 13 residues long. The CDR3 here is CASSNRMNTEAFF. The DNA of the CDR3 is TGTGCCAGCAGCAACAGGATGAACACTGAAGCTTTCTTT.

CDR3 in DNA: TGTGCCACCAGAACCCGGGAGAAAGAGTCCGGGGAGCTGTTTTTT. This encodes CATRTREKESGELFF. The genes are TRBV24-1 and TRBJ2-2, with a possible D match to TRBD2 (6 bases). V lost 7 bases to trimming and J lost 6 bases, with 17 bases between them. Per germline, CDR1 KGHDR and CDR2 SFDVKD. The CDR3 has 15 residues.

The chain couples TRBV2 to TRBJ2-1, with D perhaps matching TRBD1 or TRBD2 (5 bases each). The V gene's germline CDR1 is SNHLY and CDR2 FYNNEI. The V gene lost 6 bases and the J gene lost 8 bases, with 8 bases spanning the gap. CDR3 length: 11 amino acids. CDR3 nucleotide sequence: TGTGCCAGCAGAGAGGGGTATGAGCAGTTCTTC. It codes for CASREGYEQFF.

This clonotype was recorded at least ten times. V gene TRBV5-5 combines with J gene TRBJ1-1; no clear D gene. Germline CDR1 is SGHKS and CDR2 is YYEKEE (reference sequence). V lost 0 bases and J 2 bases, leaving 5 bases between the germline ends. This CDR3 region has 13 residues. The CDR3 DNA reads TGTGCCAGCAGCTTGGACAGCAACACTGAAGCTTTCTTT. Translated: CASSLDSNTEAFF.

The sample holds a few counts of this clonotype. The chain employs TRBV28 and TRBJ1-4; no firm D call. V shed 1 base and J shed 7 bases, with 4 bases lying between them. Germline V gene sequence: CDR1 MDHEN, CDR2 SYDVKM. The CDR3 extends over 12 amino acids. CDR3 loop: CASSLYSEKLFF. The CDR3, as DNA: TGTGCCAGCAGTTTATACTCTGAAAAACTGTTTTTT. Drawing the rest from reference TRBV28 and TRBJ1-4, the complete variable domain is DVKVTQSSRYLVKRTGEKVFLECVQDMDHENMFWYRQDPGLGLRLIYFSYDVKMKEKGDIPEGYSVSREKKERFSLILESASTNQTSMYLCASSLYSEKLFFGSGTQLSVL.

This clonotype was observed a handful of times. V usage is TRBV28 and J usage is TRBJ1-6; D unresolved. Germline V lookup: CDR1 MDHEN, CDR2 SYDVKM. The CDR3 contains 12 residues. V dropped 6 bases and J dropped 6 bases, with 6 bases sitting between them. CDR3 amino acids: CASSQTNSPLHF. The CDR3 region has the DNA TGTGCCAGCAGCCAGACTAATTCACCCCTCCACTTT.

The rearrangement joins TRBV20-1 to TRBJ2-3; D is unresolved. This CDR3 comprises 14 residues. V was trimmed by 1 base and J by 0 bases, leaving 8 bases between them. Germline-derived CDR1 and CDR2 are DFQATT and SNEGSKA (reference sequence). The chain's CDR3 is CSARGAASTDTQYF. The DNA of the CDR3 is TGCAGTGCTAGAGGGGCAGCTAGCACAGATACGCAGTATTTT.

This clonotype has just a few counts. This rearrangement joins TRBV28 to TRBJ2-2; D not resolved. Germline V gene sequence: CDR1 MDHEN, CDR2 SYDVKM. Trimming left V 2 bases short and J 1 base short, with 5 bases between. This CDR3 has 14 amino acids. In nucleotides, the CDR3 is TGTGCCAGCAGTTTAGTCAGGAACACCGGGGAGCTGTTTTTT. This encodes CASSLVRNTGELFF.

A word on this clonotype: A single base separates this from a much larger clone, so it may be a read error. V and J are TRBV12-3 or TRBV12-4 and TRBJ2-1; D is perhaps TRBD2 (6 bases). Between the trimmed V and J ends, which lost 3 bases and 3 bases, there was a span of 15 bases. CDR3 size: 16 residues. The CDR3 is CASSFFAGGNYNEQFF. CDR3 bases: TGTGCCAGCAGTTTTTTCGCCGGGGGAAACTACAATGAGCAGTTCTTC.

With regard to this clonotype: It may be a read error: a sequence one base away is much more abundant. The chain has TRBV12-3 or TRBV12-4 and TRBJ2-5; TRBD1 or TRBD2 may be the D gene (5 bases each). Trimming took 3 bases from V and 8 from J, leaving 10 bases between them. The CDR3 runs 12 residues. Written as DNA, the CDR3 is TGTGCCAGCAGTTTTGTGAGGGGAACCCAGTACTTC. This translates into CASSFVRGTQYF.

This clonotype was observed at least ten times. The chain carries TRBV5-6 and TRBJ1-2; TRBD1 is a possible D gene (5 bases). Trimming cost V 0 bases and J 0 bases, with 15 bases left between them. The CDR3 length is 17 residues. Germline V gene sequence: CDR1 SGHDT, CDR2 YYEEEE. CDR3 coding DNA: TGTGCCAGCAGCTTGGTCGAGCGGGGCGCGGCTAACTATGGCTACACCTTC. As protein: CASSLVERGAANYGYTF.

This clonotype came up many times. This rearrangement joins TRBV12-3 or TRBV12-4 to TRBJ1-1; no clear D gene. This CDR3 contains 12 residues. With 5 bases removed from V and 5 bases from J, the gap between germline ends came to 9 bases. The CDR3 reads CASSPGETEAFF. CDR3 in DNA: TGTGCCAGCAGTCCCGGGGAGACTGAAGCTTTCTTT.

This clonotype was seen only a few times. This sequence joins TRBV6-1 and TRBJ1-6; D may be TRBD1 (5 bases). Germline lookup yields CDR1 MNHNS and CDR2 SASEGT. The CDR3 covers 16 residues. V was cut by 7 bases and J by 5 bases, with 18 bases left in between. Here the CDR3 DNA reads TGTGCCAGCAAGCTCCAGGGACCGGGGCATAATTCACCCCTCCACTTT. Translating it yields CASKLQGPGHNSPLHF.

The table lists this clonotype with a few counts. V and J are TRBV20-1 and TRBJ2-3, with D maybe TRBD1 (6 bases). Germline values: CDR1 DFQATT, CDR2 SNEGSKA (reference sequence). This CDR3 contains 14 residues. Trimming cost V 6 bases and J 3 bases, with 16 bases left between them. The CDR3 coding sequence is TGCAGTGCCCACAGGGTTGAAAGAACAGATACGCAGTATTTT. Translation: CSAHRVERTDTQYF.